The clone carrying this TCR beta chain was picked up a small number of times. No antigen is known for it. A sample-barcoded 5' primer and a J-beta primer mix were used in a second PCR of roughly 7 to 11 cycles. A template-switch adaptor containing 12 random nucleotides labeled each cDNA molecule. TCRdb re-analysed the 5' RACE reads in MiXCR, keeping a single row per CDR3 protein. This sample has about a million distinct CDR3 sequences, with roughly 47% found just once. Germline CDR1 and CDR2: SGHTA and FQGNSA. The CDR3 sequence is 13 residues long. Trimming left V 1 base short and J 6 bases short, with 10 bases between. The sample comes from a study of blood T cells in healthy people across ages. Findings and caveats of the study: Estimates based on one million T cells were treated as lower bounds. In older individuals, TCR beta diversity per million T cells was lower, falling roughly linearly with age.

What was sequenced was blood. The genes are TRBV7-2 and TRBJ2-7; D is unclear. The sequence came from a woman aged 60-75 years in good health. The CDR3 DNA follows: TGTGCCAGCAGCTTAGGACCACCAAGCGAGCAGTACTTC. Translated, it gives CASSLGPPSEQYF. Complete variable domain (other parts from reference TRBV7-2 and TRBJ2-7): GAGVSQSPSNKVTEKGKDVELRCDPISGHTALYWYRQSLGQGLEFLIYFQGNSAPDKSGLPSDRFSAERTGGSVSTLTIQRTQQEDSAVYLCASSLGPPSEQYFGPGTRLTVT.